This record concerns one TCR beta chain sequence. At one end, the junction sequence differs from germline, possibly due to a read error. The data derive from a study of cytomegalovirus exposure and HLA in healthy donors. This PCR relied on a set of 60 Vbeta primers and 13 Jbeta primers. The table came from immunoSEQ multiplex PCR; TCRdb's copy has only in-frame clones and leaves some out. In the table there are more than 110,000 clones, roughly 80% of which are singletons. The donors gave bone marrow, and they were healthy. Sequenced: PBMCs. The sequence derives from a man younger than 35 in good health and CMV-seronegative.

This CDR3 is CSSSLGSGGVGTGELFF. CDR3 nucleotide sequence: TGTTCCAGCAGCTTAGGAAGCGGGGGCGTTGGCACCGGGGAGCTGTTTTTT. The chain employs TRBV7-9 and TRBJ2-2; 8 positions match TRBD2. The CDR3 extends over 17 amino acids. The germline V gene has CDR1 SEHNR and CDR2 FQNEAQ (reference sequence).